This is a list of T cell receptor beta chains from one sample in a study of T cells after posttransplantation cyclophosphamide. Sequencing used immunoSEQ multiplex PCR; TCRdb keeps in-frame clones, though not all of them. Of about 12,000 clones listed, around 2% were seen once; the top ten hold 15% to 19%. The sample was PBMCs, taken after allogeneic stem cell transplant with posttransplant cyclophosphamide. All receptors derive from a male patient aged 30 to 39 who received an allogeneic stem cell transplant from a related donor, was CMV-positive, and had no GVHD. The graft donor may have contributed some T cells. Each CDR3 is given with its conserved first and last residue. A D gene is named only where the DNA matches it firmly. A clone size is listed for some rows: how often the clone was seen (once, few, many), or a class if it is expanded.

abundance: few
j_gene: TRBJ1-6
v_gene: TRBV21-1
d_gene: -
CDR3aa: CASSKLSRRGKRPLHF
CDR3nt: TGTGCCAGCAGCAAGCTCAGTAGGCGGGGGAAAAGACCCCTCCACTTT

abundance: -
j_gene: TRBJ1-4
v_gene: TRBV6-6
d_gene: TRBD1
CDR3aa: CASSYPPTGTEKLFF
CDR3nt: TGTGCCAGCAGTTACCCCCCGACAGGGACTGAAAAACTGTTTTTT

abundance: -
j_gene: TRBJ1-1
v_gene: TRBV2
d_gene: -
CDR3aa: CASSRGGVTEAFF
CDR3nt: TGTGCCAGCAGTAGGGGGGGTGTCACTGAAGCTTTCTTT

abundance: -
j_gene: TRBJ2-3
v_gene: TRBV10-3
d_gene: TRBD2
CDR3aa: CAISESTLAGVADTQYF
CDR3nt: TGTGCCATCAGTGAGTCGACCCTAGCGGGAGTCGCAGATACGCAGTATTTT

abundance: -
j_gene: TRBJ2-1
v_gene: TRBV19
d_gene: TRBD1
CDR3aa: CASRDSYYNEQFF
CDR3nt: TGTGCCAGCCGGGACAGCTACTACAATGAGCAGTTCTTC

abundance: -
j_gene: TRBJ1-2
v_gene: TRBV28
d_gene: TRBD1
CDR3aa: CASRSTGGGYGYTF
CDR3nt: TGTGCCAGCAGGTCTACAGGGGGCGGCTATGGCTACACCTTC

abundance: -
j_gene: TRBJ2-3
v_gene: TRBV5-4
d_gene: -
CDR3aa: CASSGAYTDTQYF
CDR3nt: TGTGCCAGCAGTGGAGCATACACAGATACGCAGTATTTT

abundance: few
j_gene: TRBJ2-5
v_gene: TRBV7-6
d_gene: TRBD2
CDR3aa: CASSLVRGGGQETQYF
CDR3nt: TGTGCCAGCAGCTTAGTCCGCGGCGGGGGGCAAGAGACCCAGTACTTC

abundance: few
j_gene: TRBJ2-1
v_gene: TRBV19
d_gene: TRBD1
CDR3aa: CASTQGQGIGDEQFF
CDR3nt: TGTGCCAGTACCCAGGGACAGGGGATCGGGGATGAGCAGTTCTTC

abundance: few
j_gene: TRBJ1-4
v_gene: TRBV7-9
d_gene: -
CDR3aa: CASSPLISGTNEKLFF
CDR3nt: TGTGCCAGCAGCCCCCTCATTTCGGGAACTAATGAAAAACTGTTTTTT

abundance: few
j_gene: TRBJ2-1
v_gene: TRBV11-2
d_gene: TRBD2
CDR3aa: CASSSYLGLAGSHEQFF
CDR3nt: TGTGCCAGCAGCTCGTATCTGGGACTAGCGGGATCTCATGAGCAGTTCTTC

abundance: -
j_gene: TRBJ2-2
v_gene: TRBV2
d_gene: -
CDR3aa: CASTNRVLTNTGELFF
CDR3nt: TGTGCCAGCACCAATCGGGTGCTCACGAACACCGGGGAGCTGTTTTTT

abundance: -
j_gene: TRBJ1-3
v_gene: TRBV6-5
d_gene: -
CDR3aa: CASSYSTGGNTIYF
CDR3nt: TGTGCCAGCAGTTACTCGACCGGGGGAAACACCATATATTTT

abundance: -
j_gene: TRBJ2-3
v_gene: TRBV4-2
d_gene: TRBD2
CDR3aa: CASGPGGGTDTQYF
CDR3nt: TGTGCCAGCGGACCGGGAGGGGGGACAGATACGCAGTATTTT

abundance: few
j_gene: TRBJ2-3
v_gene: TRBV13
d_gene: -
CDR3aa: CASSFKPLSTDTQYF
CDR3nt: TGTGCCAGCAGCTTTAAACCCCTAAGCACAGATACGCAGTATTTT

abundance: -
j_gene: TRBJ1-1
v_gene: TRBV11-3
d_gene: TRBD1
CDR3aa: CASSLDGDSEAFF
CDR3nt: TGTGCCAGCAGCTTAGATGGGGACAGTGAAGCTTTCTTT

abundance: few
j_gene: TRBJ1-5
v_gene: TRBV6-1
d_gene: TRBD1
CDR3aa: CASQSDRDQPQHF
CDR3nt: TGTGCCAGCCAATCGGACAGGGATCAGCCCCAGCATTTT

abundance: -
j_gene: TRBJ1-3
v_gene: TRBV4-1
d_gene: TRBD1
CDR3aa: CASSHGTGEPGNTIYF
CDR3nt: TGCGCCAGCAGCCACGGGACAGGGGAGCCTGGAAACACCATATATTTT

abundance: -
j_gene: TRBJ1-4
v_gene: TRBV12-2
d_gene: -
CDR3aa: CGTPGGCEKLFF
CDR3nt: TGTGGCACACCAGGGGGATGCGAAAAACTGTTTTTT

abundance: few
j_gene: TRBJ1-6
v_gene: TRBV7-9
d_gene: TRBD1
CDR3aa: CASSFGQGRSPLHF
CDR3nt: TGTGCCAGCAGCTTCGGACAGGGCCGCTCACCCCTCCACTTT

abundance: -
j_gene: TRBJ2-7
v_gene: TRBV11-1
d_gene: -
CDR3aa: CASSSHRVSSYEQYF
CDR3nt: TGTGCCAGCAGCTCCCACAGGGTGAGCTCCTACGAGCAGTACTTC

abundance: -
j_gene: TRBJ2-7
v_gene: TRBV9
d_gene: TRBD1
CDR3aa: CASSPGQNYEQYF
CDR3nt: TGTGCCAGCAGCCCGGGACAGAACTACGAGCAGTACTTC

abundance: few
j_gene: TRBJ2-1
v_gene: TRBV19
d_gene: -
CDR3aa: CASSLLEPVFYEQFF
CDR3nt: TGTGCCAGTAGTTTACTAGAACCCGTTTTCTATGAGCAGTTCTTC

abundance: few
j_gene: TRBJ2-1
v_gene: TRBV7-2
d_gene: TRBD1
CDR3aa: CASSLGQGLVEQFF
CDR3nt: TGTGCCAGCAGCTTGGGACAGGGATTGGTTGAGCAGTTCTTC

abundance: -
j_gene: TRBJ2-2
v_gene: TRBV27
d_gene: TRBD2
CDR3aa: CASSSGLATGEPFF
CDR3nt: TGTGCCAGCAGTTCCGGACTAGCGACCGGGGAGCCGTTTTTT

abundance: few
j_gene: TRBJ2-5
v_gene: TRBV5-4
d_gene: -
CDR3aa: CASSYGTGQETQYF
CDR3nt: TGTGCCAGCAGCTACGGGACTGGCCAAGAGACCCAGTACTTC

abundance: -
j_gene: TRBJ2-4
v_gene: TRBV11-2
d_gene: -
CDR3aa: CASSLHLSKNIQYF
CDR3nt: TGTGCCAGCAGCCTCCATCTAAGTAAAAACATTCAGTACTTC

abundance: few
j_gene: TRBJ2-5
v_gene: TRBV7-9
d_gene: TRBD1
CDR3aa: CASSSRTGYGETQYF
CDR3nt: TGTGCCAGCAGCTCGCGGACAGGGTATGGGGAGACCCAGTACTTC

abundance: few
j_gene: TRBJ2-3
v_gene: TRBV11-2
d_gene: TRBD2
CDR3aa: CASSFRIAGELDTQYF
CDR3nt: TGTGCCAGCAGCTTCCGGATAGCGGGAGAGTTAGATACGCAGTATTTT

abundance: few
j_gene: TRBJ2-1
v_gene: TRBV27
d_gene: TRBD2
CDR3aa: CASTSGGAAYNEQFF
CDR3nt: TGTGCCAGCACTAGCGGGGGGGCTGCCTACAATGAGCAGTTCTTC

abundance: -
j_gene: TRBJ1-3
v_gene: TRBV11-2
d_gene: -
CDR3aa: CASSQAVRAGGNTIYF
CDR3nt: TGTGCCAGCAGCCAAGCCGTGAGGGCAGGTGGAAACACCATATATTTT

abundance: few
j_gene: TRBJ2-6
v_gene: TRBV23-1
d_gene: -
CDR3aa: CASSPHRALMSGANVLTF
CDR3nt: TGCGCCAGCAGTCCCCACAGGGCCTTAATGTCTGGGGCCAACGTCCTGACTTTC

abundance: -
j_gene: TRBJ2-1
v_gene: TRBV6-4
d_gene: TRBD1
CDR3aa: CASSQSATGTGAALVGQFF
CDR3nt: TGTGCCAGCAGTCAGAGCGCCACAGGGACAGGGGCGGCCCTGGTGGGGCAGTTCTTC

abundance: few
j_gene: TRBJ2-7
v_gene: TRBV18
d_gene: -
CDR3aa: CASSPRAPDEQYF
CDR3nt: TGTGCCAGCTCACCACGGGCCCCCGACGAGCAGTACTTC

abundance: few
j_gene: TRBJ2-3
v_gene: TRBV13
d_gene: TRBD2
CDR3aa: CASSFYGLAGTDTQYF
CDR3nt: TGTGCCAGCAGCTTCTATGGACTAGCGGGGACAGATACGCAGTATTTT

abundance: -
j_gene: TRBJ2-7
v_gene: TRBV29-1
d_gene: TRBD2
CDR3aa: CSVRASGLEQYF
CDR3nt: TGCAGCGTTCGTGCTAGCGGGCTGGAGCAGTACTTC

abundance: few
j_gene: TRBJ2-7
v_gene: TRBV14
d_gene: -
CDR3aa: CASSRQGVWYEQYF
CDR3nt: TGTGCCAGCAGCCGACAAGGGGTATGGTACGAGCAGTACTTC

abundance: -
j_gene: TRBJ1-5
v_gene: TRBV16
d_gene: TRBD1
CDR3aa: CASSDRGTSNQPQHF
CDR3nt: TGTGCCAGCAGCGACAGGGGAACGAGCAATCAGCCCCAGCATTTT

abundance: few
j_gene: TRBJ1-1
v_gene: TRBV5-1
d_gene: -
CDR3aa: CASSSPGTGLSTEAFF
CDR3nt: TGCGCCAGCAGCTCCCCAGGCACAGGGTTGAGCACTGAAGCTTTCTTT

abundance: -
j_gene: TRBJ1-5
v_gene: TRBV7-2
d_gene: TRBD1
CDR3aa: CASSLTGDQPQHF
CDR3nt: TGTGCCAGCAGTTTGACAGGGGATCAGCCCCAGCATTTT

abundance: -
j_gene: TRBJ1-4
v_gene: TRBV29-1
d_gene: -
CDR3aa: CSVRVNEKLFF
CDR3nt: TGCAGCGTCCGCGTAAATGAAAAACTGTTTTTT

abundance: few
j_gene: TRBJ2-3
v_gene: TRBV27
d_gene: TRBD2
CDR3aa: CASSSKTSGFTDTQYF
CDR3nt: TGTGCCAGCAGTTCCAAGACTAGCGGGTTCACAGATACGCAGTATTTT

abundance: few
j_gene: TRBJ1-2
v_gene: TRBV7-9
d_gene: -
CDR3aa: CASSGQFTNYGYTF
CDR3nt: TGTGCCAGCAGTGGACAGTTCACTAACTATGGCTACACCTTC

abundance: -
j_gene: TRBJ1-1
v_gene: TRBV7-9
d_gene: -
CDR3aa: CASSLGGDAFF
CDR3nt: TGTGCCAGCAGCTTAGGGGGGGACGCTTTCTTT

abundance: -
j_gene: TRBJ1-1
v_gene: TRBV2
d_gene: TRBD1
CDR3aa: CASSPGQGASTEAFF
CDR3nt: TGTGCCAGCAGCCCCGGACAGGGGGCAAGCACTGAAGCTTTCTTT

abundance: -
j_gene: TRBJ2-7
v_gene: TRBV12-5
d_gene: TRBD1
CDR3aa: CASGRTGENEQYF
CDR3nt: TGTGCTAGTGGTCGGACAGGGGAGAACGAGCAGTACTTC

abundance: -
j_gene: TRBJ2-7
v_gene: TRBV28
d_gene: TRBD1
CDR3aa: CASRDRDLREQYF
CDR3nt: TGTGCCAGCAGGGACAGGGATCTAAGGGAGCAGTACTTC

abundance: few
j_gene: TRBJ2-5
v_gene: TRBV10-3
d_gene: -
CDR3aa: CATQSGPKETQYF
CDR3nt: TGTGCCACCCAAAGCGGGCCAAAAGAGACCCAGTACTTC

abundance: few
j_gene: TRBJ1-2
v_gene: TRBV5-5
d_gene: TRBD1
CDR3aa: CASTATGTVLYGYTF
CDR3nt: TGTGCCAGCACCGCGACCGGGACAGTTCTCTATGGCTACACCTTC

abundance: -
j_gene: TRBJ1-2
v_gene: TRBV7-2
d_gene: TRBD1
CDR3aa: CASSARQGQTNYGYTF
CDR3nt: TGTGCCAGCAGCGCTAGACAGGGACAGACTAACTATGGCTACACCTTC

abundance: few
j_gene: TRBJ2-3
v_gene: TRBV11-2
d_gene: -
CDR3aa: CASSLDHSSGKLTSTDTQYF
CDR3nt: TGTGCCAGCAGCTTAGACCACTCTTCGGGGAAACTCACTAGCACAGATACGCAGTATTTT

abundance: few
j_gene: TRBJ1-2
v_gene: TRBV10-2
d_gene: -
CDR3aa: CASTQGFNYGYTF
CDR3nt: TGCGCCAGCACCCAGGGGTTTAACTATGGCTACACCTTC

abundance: -
j_gene: TRBJ1-5
v_gene: TRBV19
d_gene: -
CDR3aa: CASSIVSRGYQPQHF
CDR3nt: TGTGCCAGTAGTATAGTGTCCCGGGGATATCAGCCCCAGCATTTT

abundance: few
j_gene: TRBJ2-2
v_gene: TRBV11-3
d_gene: -
CDR3aa: CASSRGGGAGELFF
CDR3nt: TGTGCCAGCAGCCGAGGGGGGGGAGCCGGGGAGCTGTTTTTT